Following are 3 T cell receptor beta chains from one sample sequenced in a study of T cell responses to AZD1222 COVID-19 vaccine. Data came from immunoSEQ multiplex PCR; TCRdb stores just in-frame clones and leaves some out. The repertoire holds 65,000 to 70,000 clones, with 75% to 90% as singletons. The material sequenced was peripheral blood, taken 28 days after the second AZD1222 dose. The receptors derive from an adult who received the AZD1222 COVID-19 vaccine.

This sequence joins TRBV5-6 and TRBJ2-5; a possible D gene is TRBD2 (6 bases). CDR3 length: 13 amino acids. The V and J ends lost 2 bases and 8 bases respectively, with 13 bases between them. The germline V gene encodes CDR1 SGHDT and CDR2 YYEEEE. CDR3 loop: CASSFAWGDTQYF. CDR3 DNA: TGTGCCAGCAGCTTCGCGTGGGGGGACACCCAGTACTTC.

This chain uses TRBV5-4 with TRBJ1-3; D gene uncertain. Germline V gives CDR1 SGHNT, CDR2 YYREEE (reference sequence). Trimming pared 2 bases from V and 2 bases from J, leaving 8 bases between. There are 14 residues in the CDR3. This chain's CDR3 is CASSLGSPGNTIYF. For the CDR3, the DNA is TGTGCCAGCAGCTTAGGTTCACCTGGAAACACCATATATTTT.

The V gene is TRBV24-1, the J gene TRBJ2-3; perhaps TRBD1 as D (6 bases). The CDR3 length is 15 residues. The germline V gene has CDR1 KGHDR and CDR2 SFDVKD. V lost 4 bases to trimming and J lost 4 bases, with 14 bases between them. The DNA of the CDR3 is TGTGCCACCAGTGACCCCCGAAAGGGGGCAGATACGCAGTATTTT. Encoded protein: CATSDPRKGADTQYF.